This T cell receptor beta chain was captured in a study of regulatory T cells in long-lasting Graves disease. Study information: Persistent Graves' disease meant over 5 years of antithyroid drugs with positive TSH receptor antibodies.

Study-wide results and caveats: There were preferences for TRBV28, TRBJ1-2 and TRBJ2-5 in persistent disease. Compared with new cases, persistent Graves' patients showed reduced TCR diversity. Sharing of public clonotypes was greater in persistent patients (around 3,000) than in new patients (around 930).

This clonotype was recorded many times. No antigen is known for it. The CDR3 totals 15 residues. V lost 3 bases to trimming and J lost 2 bases; unmatched junction nucleotides: 6. Germline V gene sequence: CDR1 WSHSY, CDR2 SAAADI. Time point in this sample: persistent/refractory GD, antithyroid drugs over 5 years with positive TRAb. Following extraction of RNA from PBMCs, that RNA was used to make the TCR library. Through Arm-PCR of CDR3 regions and iRepertoire HTBI primers, TCR beta libraries were built. TCRdb reprocessed the multiplex PCR reads via MiXCR and lists one record per CDR3 protein. There are 650,000 to 700,000 distinct CDR3 sequences in the sample; about 32% occur only once, and about two fifths lies in the top ten.

The input for sequencing was peripheral blood mononuclear cells (PBMCs), taken when the disease was refractory, from a patient treated with antithyroid drugs. The origin of this receptor is a female donor with Graves disease. V is TRBV10-2 and J is TRBJ2-7; 8 bases are a match to TRBD1. CDR3 loop: CASSEGRTGPYEQYF. As DNA, the CDR3 is TGCGCCAGCAGTGAAGGGAGGACAGGGCCCTACGAGCAGTACTTC.